Shown below are 27 T cell receptor beta chains from a single sample sequenced in a study of blood T cell repertoires in COVID-19. Data came from immunoSEQ multiplex PCR; TCRdb stores just in-frame clones and leaves some out. The table lists about 140,000 clones, 87% of them singletons, with roughly 37% in the top ten. The sample comprised peripheral blood. The receptors here all came from a man aged 45-65 years who had recovered from COVID-19.

This clone came up once. The J gene is TRBJ2-2, the V gene TRBV11-3, with TRBD2 identical over 8 bases. The CDR3 totals 12 residues. Germline V lookup: CDR1 SGHNT, CDR2 YENEEA. V shed 5 bases, J shed 8 bases, and the junction held 1 base outside the gene matches. The CDR3 region has the DNA TGTGCCAGCAGCCTAGCGGGTGGGGAGCTGTTTTTT. It codes for CASSLAGGELFF. The whole variable domain, remainder taken from reference TRBV11-3 and TRBJ2-2, is EAGVVQSPRYKIIEKKQPVAFWCNPISGHNTLYWYLQNLGQGPELLIRYENEEAVDDSQLPKDRFSAERLKGVDSTLKIQPAELGDSAVYLCASSLAGGELFFGEGSRLTVL.

The gene calls are TRBV11-2 and TRBJ2-3; 11 bases map to TRBD2. Germline lookup yields CDR1 SGHAT and CDR2 FQNNGV. The length of the CDR3 is 16 residues. V trimming: 5 bases; J trimming: 3 bases; junction bases outside the gene matches: 7. The CDR3 reads CASSKILAGATDTQYF. Here the CDR3 DNA reads TGTGCCAGCAGCAAAATACTAGCGGGGGCGACAGATACGCAGTATTTT.

The V gene is TRBV30, the J gene TRBJ1-4; D unresolved. Trimming left V 0 bases short and J 4 bases short, with 9 bases between. The CDR3 totals 14 residues. Germline CDR1 and CDR2: GTSNPN and SVGIG (reference sequence). Here the CDR3 DNA reads TGTGCCTGGAGTGTTGGGCACGGTAATGAAAAACTGTTTTTT. Translating it yields CAWSVGHGNEKLFF.

The J gene is TRBJ1-6, the V gene TRBV24-1; tentative D call: TRBD1 (5 bases). Germline CDR1 and CDR2: KGHDR and SFDVKD. The V gene lost 0 bases and the J gene lost 5 bases, with 10 bases spanning the gap. The CDR3 extends over 16 amino acids. CDR3 in amino acids: CATSDLEGGDNSPLHF. The CDR3 coding sequence is TGTGCCACCAGTGATTTGGAAGGAGGGGATAATTCACCCCTCCACTTT.

The rearrangement joins TRBV5-6 to TRBJ1-2; D is unclear. The CDR3 sequence is 12 residues long. Looked up from germline, CDR1 is SGHDT and CDR2 is YYEEEE. V lost 4 bases to trimming and J lost 5 bases, with 9 bases between them. The CDR3 DNA follows: TGTGCCAGCAGCCCAAGAGATTATGGCTACACCTTC. Residues: CASSPRDYGYTF.

The genes are TRBV7-3 and TRBJ2-1; 10 bases are a match to TRBD2. Per the germline V gene, CDR1 is SGHTA and CDR2 is FQGTGA. This CDR3 is built from 20 residues. Trimming took 5 bases from V and 1 from J; bases not matched to a gene: 17. The CDR3 nucleotides read TGTGCCAGCAGCCTCTTTCGCCAGCGGGGGGGCCCTAGGTCCTACAATGAGCAGTTCTTC. Encoded protein: CASSLFRQRGGPRSYNEQFF. Looking up the rest from reference TRBV7-3 and TRBJ2-1 gives the full variable domain: GAGVSQTPSNKVTEKGKYVELRCDPISGHTALYWYRQSLGQGPEFLIYFQGTGAADDSGLPNDRFFAVRPEGSVSTLKIQRTERGDSAVYLCASSLFRQRGGPRSYNEQFFGPGTRLTVL.

J is TRBJ1-1 and V is TRBV13; TRBD1 is a possible D gene (5 bases). The CDR3 extends over 15 amino acids. Germline CDR1 and CDR2: PRHDT and FYEKMQ (reference sequence). Trimming removed 0 bases at V and 1 base at J, with 9 bases between. CDR3 nucleotide sequence: TGTGCCAGCAGCTTAGGAGGGGTCAGGAACACTGAAGCTTTCTTT. It encodes CASSLGGVRNTEAFF. The full variable domain, with the rest looked up from reference TRBV13 and TRBJ1-1, is AAGVIQSPRHLIKEKRETATLKCYPIPRHDTVYWYQQGPGQDPQFLISFYEKMQSDKGSIPDRFSAQQFSDYHSELNMSSLELGDSALYFCASSLGGVRNTEAFFGQGTRLTVV.

The CDR3 loop is CASSQMAGGNSYEQYF. The CDR3 region has the DNA TGCGCCAGCAGCCAAATGGCGGGGGGCAACTCCTACGAGCAGTACTTC. The gene calls are TRBV4-1 and TRBJ2-7; 8 positions match TRBD2. Germline CDR1 and CDR2: MGHRA and YSYEKL. This CDR3 region has 16 residues. Trimming took 2 bases from V and 0 from J; bases not matched to a gene: 6.

The V and J genes are TRBV6-5 and TRBJ1-4; TRBD1 might be the D (5 bases). V gave up 3 bases and J gave up 0 bases, with 11 bases separating them. CDR3 length: 16 residues. Germline loops: CDR1 MNHEY, CDR2 SVGAGI. The CDR3 here is CASSYGDSATNEKLFF. CDR3 in DNA: TGTGCCAGCAGTTATGGAGACAGTGCAACTAATGAAAAACTGTTTTTT.

The genes are TRBV5-4 and TRBJ2-1; 8 positions match TRBD2. This CDR3 has 13 residues. Germline values: CDR1 SGHNT, CDR2 YYREEE (reference sequence). The junction had 4 bases not matched to a gene; V was cut back by 3 bases and J by 8 bases. CDR3 coding DNA: TGTGCCAGCAGCTCGGCGGGGGGTCATGAGCAGTTCTTC. It is translated as CASSSAGGHEQFF. The full variable domain, rest sourced from reference TRBV5-4 and TRBJ2-1, is ETGVTQSPTHLIKTRGQQVTLRCSSQSGHNTVSWYQQALGQGPQFIFQYYREEENGRGNFPPRFSGLQFPNYSSELNVNALELDDSALYLCASSSAGGHEQFFGPGTRLTVL.

The chain couples TRBV6-2 or TRBV6-3 to TRBJ2-2; D call uncertain. Trimming removed 2 bases from V and 6 bases from J, with 16 bases in between. The CDR3 spans 16 residues. Germline V lookup: CDR1 MNHEY, CDR2 SVGEGT. In nucleotides, the CDR3 is TGTGCCAGCAGTTACCCGGAGCTCTCTCTCCCCGGGGAGCTGTTTTTT. This translates into CASSYPELSLPGELFF.

This chain uses TRBV18 with TRBJ2-7, with D possibly matching TRBD2 (6 bases). Looked up from germline, CDR1 is KGHSH and CDR2 is LQKENI. Trimming pared 1 base from V and 5 bases from J, leaving 9 bases between. The CDR3 has 13 residues. CDR3 amino acids: CASSPRSGDEQYF. The CDR3 nucleotides read TGTGCCAGCTCACCACGGTCGGGAGACGAGCAGTACTTC. The full variable domain, with the rest looked up from reference TRBV18 and TRBJ2-7, is NAGVMQNPRHLVRRRGQEARLRCSPMKGHSHVYWYRQLPEEGLKFMVYLQKENIIDESGMPKERFSAEFPKEGPSILRIQQVVRGDSAAYFCASSPRSGDEQYFGPGTRLTVT.

The CDR3 sequence is CASSQVSGTPSYEQYF. CDR3 DNA sequence: TGTGCCAGCAGCCAAGTTTCCGGGACACCCTCCTACGAGCAGTACTTC. This chain uses TRBV3-1 (or the pseudogene TRBV3-2) with TRBJ2-7, with a tentative D call TRBD1 (6 bases). Germline loops: CDR1 LGHDT, CDR2 YNNKEL (reference sequence). The V gene lost 1 base and the J gene lost 0 bases, with 13 bases spanning the gap. CDR3 size: 16 residues.

V gene TRBV14 combines with J gene TRBJ2-2; D perhaps matches TRBD2 (5 bases). The germline gives CDR1 SGHDN, CDR2 FVKESK. This CDR3 is 16 amino acids long. V lost 4 bases and J lost 6, with 18 bases in between. The CDR3 is CASSPHPTSSAGELFF. The CDR3 DNA reads TGTGCCAGCAGCCCCCACCCCACTAGTTCCGCCGGGGAGCTGTTTTTT.

This clone was found a few times. The chain has TRBV11-2 and TRBJ2-7; 11 nucleotides agree with TRBD1. The V and J ends lost 5 bases and 6 bases, in that order; junction bases with no gene match: 6. This CDR3 is built from 14 residues. CDR1 and CDR2 (germline): SGHAT, FQNNGV. Here the CDR3 reads CASSRDRGTGEQYF. CDR3 nucleotides: TGTGCCAGCAGCCGGGACAGGGGGACTGGCGAGCAGTACTTC.

This sequence joins TRBV12-3 or TRBV12-4 and TRBJ1-5; D is possibly TRBD1 (5 bases). The length of the CDR3 is 12 residues. Trimming shortened V by 4 bases and J by 15 bases, and 16 bases separated the two germline ends. The CDR3 loop reads CASSSQVFLLHF. In DNA, the CDR3 is TGTGCCAGCAGTTCACAGGTTTTCTTGTTGCATTTT.

This chain connects TRBV4-2 to TRBJ2-1, with D tentatively TRBD2 (5 bases). Trimming removed 6 bases at V and 8 bases at J, with 17 bases between. Germline CDR1 and CDR2: LGHNA and YNFKEQ. The CDR3 is 14 amino acids. The CDR3: CASRVGSARDEQFF. In DNA form, the CDR3 reads TGTGCCAGCAGAGTGGGTAGCGCTCGAGATGAGCAGTTCTTC.

The rearrangement links TRBV19 to TRBJ2-1; 12 bases line up with TRBD2. The trim removed 2 bases at V and 1 base at J, leaving 6 bases unmatched. Germline CDR1 is LNHDA and CDR2 is SQIVND (reference sequence). The CDR3 contains 18 residues. Here the CDR3 DNA reads TGTGCCAGTAGTATAACCCCTAGCGGGGGGGCGTCCTACAATGAGCAGTTCTTC. As protein: CASSITPSGGASYNEQFF.

This clone was recorded a few times. The chain links TRBV6-5 to TRBJ1-2, with 7 bases that match TRBD1. The CDR3 spans 15 residues. CDR1 is MNHEY, CDR2 SVGAGI, per germline. V was clipped by 0 bases and J by 8 bases; unmatched bases: 9. The CDR3 spells CASSYSGDSGGGYTF. CDR3 DNA: TGTGCCAGCAGTTACTCCGGGGACAGCGGCGGCGGCTACACCTTC.

The CDR3 DNA sequence: TGTGCCAGCAGCGTATCGACAGGGGGCGCCCGGGAGACCCAGTACTTC. Its translation is CASSVSTGGARETQYF. This chain joins TRBV6-2 or TRBV6-3 and TRBJ2-5; 10 bases are shared with TRBD1. Germline V CDR1 and CDR2: MNHEY, SVGEGT. Germline trimming cut 6 bases from V and 5 bases from J; bases unmatched to any gene: 12. CDR3 length equals 16 residues.

The chain recombines TRBV29-1 with TRBJ2-7; maybe TRBD1 (7 bases). V lost 6 bases, J lost 3 bases, and 15 bases lay in between. CDR1 is SQVTM and CDR2 is ANQGSEA in the germline V gene. This CDR3 has 13 residues. CDR3 region: CSVGGQQLYEQYF. CDR3 sequence (DNA): TGCAGCGTGGGGGGACAGCAACTCTACGAGCAGTACTTC.

In DNA, the CDR3 is TGTGCCCCCCTCAGTCGCACAGATACGCAGTATTTT. This sequence encodes CAPLSRTDTQYF. V is TRBV6-5 and J is TRBJ2-3; D not resolved. Germline-derived CDR1 and CDR2 are MNHEY and SVGAGI. The CDR3 sequence is 12 residues long. The V and J ends lost 11 bases and 1 base respectively, with 10 bases between them.

This clone is a singleton in its sample. A junction end diverges from the germline sequence, so it may reflect a read error. V is TRBV14 and J is TRBJ2-1, with 8 bases fitting TRBD2. This CDR3 has 19 amino acids. CDR1 and CDR2 from the germline V gene are SGHDN and FVKESK. CDR3 sequence (DNA): TGTGCCAGCAGCCAAGATCGTAGGATCGGGGGGGGATCCTACGATGAGCAGTTCTTC. Translating gives CASSQDRRIGGGSYDEQFF. Variable domain in full (rest from reference TRBV14 and TRBJ2-1): EAGVTQFPSHSVIEKGQTVTLRCDPISGHDNLYWYRRVMGKEIKFLLHFVKESKQDESGMPNNRFLAERTGGTYSTLKVQPAELEDSGVYFCASSQDRRIGGGSYDEQFFGPGTRLTVL.

The chain joins TRBV18 to TRBJ1-1; D is ambiguous. The germline gives CDR1 KGHSH, CDR2 LQKENI. The germline V and J ends were trimmed by 4 bases and 1 base, with 16 bases remaining between them. CDR3 length: 16 residues. The CDR3 protein is CASSQTAGDTNTEAFF. The DNA of the CDR3 is TGTGCCAGCTCACAGACCGCAGGTGATACGAACACTGAAGCTTTCTTT.

The CDR3 region is CASSTGVAQPQHF. CDR3 nucleotide sequence: TGTGCCAGCTCTACAGGGGTGGCTCAGCCCCAGCATTTT. This chain links TRBV6-5 with TRBJ1-5; TRBD1 agrees at 7 bases. The junction had 7 bases not matched to a gene; V was cut back by 8 bases and J by 6 bases. The CDR3 is 13 residues long. Germline loops: CDR1 MNHEY, CDR2 SVGAGI.

The chain combines TRBV4-1 with TRBJ1-1; D ambiguous. The germline V gene has CDR1 MGHRA and CDR2 YSYEKL. The CDR3 contains 15 residues. V was cut by 0 bases and J by 0 bases, with 8 bases left in between. The CDR3 nucleotides are TGCGCCAGCAGCCAAGATCTGGCCTTGAACACTGAAGCTTTCTTT. It codes for CASSQDLALNTEAFF.

This chain links TRBV5-4 with TRBJ2-1; TRBD2 agrees at 9 bases. The CDR3 has 17 residues. CDR1 is SGHNT and CDR2 is YYREEE in the germline V gene (reference sequence). Losses at the gene ends were 0 bases for V and 4 bases for J; bases not matched to a gene: 8. The CDR3 bases are TGTGCCAGCAGCTTGGGGCTACTGAGCGGGGGGTACAATGAGCAGTTCTTC. This encodes CASSLGLLSGGYNEQFF.